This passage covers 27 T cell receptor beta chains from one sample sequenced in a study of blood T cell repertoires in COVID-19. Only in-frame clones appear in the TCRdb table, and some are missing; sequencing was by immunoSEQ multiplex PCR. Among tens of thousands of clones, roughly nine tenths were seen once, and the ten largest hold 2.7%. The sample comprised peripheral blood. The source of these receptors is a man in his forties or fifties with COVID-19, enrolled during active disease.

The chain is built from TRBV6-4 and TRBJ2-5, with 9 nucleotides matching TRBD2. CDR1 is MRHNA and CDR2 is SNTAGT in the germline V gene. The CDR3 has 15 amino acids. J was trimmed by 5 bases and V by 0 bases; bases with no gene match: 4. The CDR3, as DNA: TGTGCCAGCAGTGACTCGGCGGGGGGGATCGAGACCCAGTACTTC. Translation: CASSDSAGGIETQYF.

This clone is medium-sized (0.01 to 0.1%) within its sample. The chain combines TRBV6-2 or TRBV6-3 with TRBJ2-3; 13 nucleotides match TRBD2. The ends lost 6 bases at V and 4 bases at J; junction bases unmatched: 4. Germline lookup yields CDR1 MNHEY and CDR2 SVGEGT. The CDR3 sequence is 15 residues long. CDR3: CASSQTSGGADTQYF. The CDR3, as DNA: TGTGCCAGCAGCCAAACTAGCGGGGGGGCAGATACGCAGTATTTT.

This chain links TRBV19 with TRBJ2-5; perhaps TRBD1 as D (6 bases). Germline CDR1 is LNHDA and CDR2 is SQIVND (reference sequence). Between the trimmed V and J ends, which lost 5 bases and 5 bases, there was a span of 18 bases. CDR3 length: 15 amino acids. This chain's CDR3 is CASSRAVGGIETQYF. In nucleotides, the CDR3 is TGTGCCAGTAGTCGCGCCGTTGGGGGCATCGAGACCCAGTACTTC.

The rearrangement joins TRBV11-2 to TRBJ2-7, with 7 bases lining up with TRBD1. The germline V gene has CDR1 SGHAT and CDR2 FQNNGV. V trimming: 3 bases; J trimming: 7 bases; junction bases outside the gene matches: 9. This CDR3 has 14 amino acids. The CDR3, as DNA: TGTGCCAGCAGCTTTGAGACAGGGCCGAATGAGCAGTACTTC. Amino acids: CASSFETGPNEQYF.

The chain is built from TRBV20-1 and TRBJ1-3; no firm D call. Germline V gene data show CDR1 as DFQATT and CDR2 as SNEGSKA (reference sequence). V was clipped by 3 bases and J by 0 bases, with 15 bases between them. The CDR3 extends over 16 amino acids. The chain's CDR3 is CSASKGGGSSGNTIYF. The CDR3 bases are TGCAGTGCTAGTAAGGGTGGCGGGAGCTCTGGAAACACCATATATTTT.

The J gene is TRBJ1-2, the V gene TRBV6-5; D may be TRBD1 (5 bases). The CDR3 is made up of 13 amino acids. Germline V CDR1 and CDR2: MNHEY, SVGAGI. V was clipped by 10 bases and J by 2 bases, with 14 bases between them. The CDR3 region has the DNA TGTGCCACCCGCCTCGACAGAAACTATGGCTACACCTTC. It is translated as CATRLDRNYGYTF.

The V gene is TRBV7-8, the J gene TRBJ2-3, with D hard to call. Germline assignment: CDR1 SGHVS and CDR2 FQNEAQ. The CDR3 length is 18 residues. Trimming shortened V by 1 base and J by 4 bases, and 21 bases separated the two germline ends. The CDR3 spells CASSLEPDNSPFPDTQYF. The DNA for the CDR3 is TGTGCCAGCAGCTTAGAACCTGACAATTCCCCCTTTCCAGATACGCAGTATTTT.

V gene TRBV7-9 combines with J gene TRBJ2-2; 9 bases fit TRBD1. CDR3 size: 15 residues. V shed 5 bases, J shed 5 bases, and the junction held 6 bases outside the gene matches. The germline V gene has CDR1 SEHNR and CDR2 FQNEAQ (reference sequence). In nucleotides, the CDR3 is TGTGCCAGCAGCCCACGACAGGGGGTTACCGGGGAGCTGTTTTTT. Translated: CASSPRQGVTGELFF.

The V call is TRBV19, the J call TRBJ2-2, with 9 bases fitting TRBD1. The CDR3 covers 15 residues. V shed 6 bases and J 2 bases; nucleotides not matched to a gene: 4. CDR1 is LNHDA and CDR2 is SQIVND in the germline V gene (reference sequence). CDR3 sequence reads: CASRMGQGNTGELFF. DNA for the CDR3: TGTGCCAGTAGGATGGGACAGGGAAACACCGGGGAGCTGTTTTTT.

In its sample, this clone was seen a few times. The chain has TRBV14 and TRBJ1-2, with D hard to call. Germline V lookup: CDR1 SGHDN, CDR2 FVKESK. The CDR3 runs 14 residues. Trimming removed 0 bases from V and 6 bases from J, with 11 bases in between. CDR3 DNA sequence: TGTGCCAGCAGCCAAGAAGTCGGGTATCATGGCTACACCTTC. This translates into CASSQEVGYHGYTF.

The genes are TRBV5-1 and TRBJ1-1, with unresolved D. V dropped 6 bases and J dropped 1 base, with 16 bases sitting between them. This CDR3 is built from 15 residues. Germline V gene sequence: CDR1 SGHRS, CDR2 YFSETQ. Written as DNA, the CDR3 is TGCGCCAGCATTAAGTCTCAAGCGGCGAACACTGAAGCTTTCTTT. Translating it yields CASIKSQAANTEAFF.

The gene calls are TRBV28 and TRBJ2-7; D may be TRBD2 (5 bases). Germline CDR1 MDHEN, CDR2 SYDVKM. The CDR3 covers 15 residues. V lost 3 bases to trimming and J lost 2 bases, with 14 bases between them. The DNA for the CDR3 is TGTGCCAGCAGTTTCTCTAGCAAGGGAGCCTACGAGCAGTACTTC. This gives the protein CASSFSSKGAYEQYF. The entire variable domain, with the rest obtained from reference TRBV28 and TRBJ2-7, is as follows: DVKVTQSSRYLVKRTGEKVFLECVQDMDHENMFWYRQDPGLGLRLIYFSYDVKMKEKGDIPEGYSVSREKKERFSLILESASTNQTSMYLCASSFSSKGAYEQYFGPGTRLTVT.

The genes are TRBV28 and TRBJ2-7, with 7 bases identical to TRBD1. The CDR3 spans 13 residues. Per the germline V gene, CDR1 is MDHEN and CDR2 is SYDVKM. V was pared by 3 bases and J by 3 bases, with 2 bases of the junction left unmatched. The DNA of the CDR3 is TGTGCCAGCAGTTTGACAGGGAACTACGAGCAGTACTTC. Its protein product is CASSLTGNYEQYF.

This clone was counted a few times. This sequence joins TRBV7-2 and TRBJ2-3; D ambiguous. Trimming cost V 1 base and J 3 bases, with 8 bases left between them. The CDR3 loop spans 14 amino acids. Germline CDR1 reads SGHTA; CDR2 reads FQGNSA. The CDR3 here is CASSLGEVTDTQYF. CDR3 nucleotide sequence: TGTGCCAGCAGCTTAGGCGAAGTTACAGATACGCAGTATTTT. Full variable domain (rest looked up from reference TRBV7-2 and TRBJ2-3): GAGVSQSPSNKVTEKGKDVELRCDPISGHTALYWYRQSLGQGLEFLIYFQGNSAPDKSGLPSDRFSAERTGGSVSTLTIQRTQQEDSAVYLCASSLGEVTDTQYFGPGTRLTVL.

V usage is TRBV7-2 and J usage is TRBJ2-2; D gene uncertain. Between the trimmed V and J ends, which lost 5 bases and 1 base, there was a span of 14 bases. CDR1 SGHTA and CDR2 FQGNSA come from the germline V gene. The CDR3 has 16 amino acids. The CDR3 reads CASSREAPVNTGELFF. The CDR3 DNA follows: TGTGCCAGCAGCCGTGAGGCCCCTGTGAACACCGGGGAGCTGTTTTTT. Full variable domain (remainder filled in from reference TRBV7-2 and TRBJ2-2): GAGVSQSPSNKVTEKGKDVELRCDPISGHTALYWYRQSLGQGLEFLIYFQGNSAPDKSGLPSDRFSAERTGGSVSTLTIQRTQQEDSAVYLCASSREAPVNTGELFFGEGSRLTVL.

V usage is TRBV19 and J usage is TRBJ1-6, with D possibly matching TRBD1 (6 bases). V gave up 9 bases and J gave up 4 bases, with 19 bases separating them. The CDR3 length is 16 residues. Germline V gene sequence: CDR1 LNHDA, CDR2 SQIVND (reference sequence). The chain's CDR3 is CASRGRPELYNSPLHF. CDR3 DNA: TGTGCCAGCAGGGGCAGACCCGAACTGTATAATTCACCCCTCCACTTT.

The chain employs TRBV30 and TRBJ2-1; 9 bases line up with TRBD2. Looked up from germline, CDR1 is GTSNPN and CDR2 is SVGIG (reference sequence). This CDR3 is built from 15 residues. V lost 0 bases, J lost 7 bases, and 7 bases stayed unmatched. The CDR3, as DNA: TGTGCCTGGAGTGTACTGGCGGGGGGGACTAATGAGCAGTTCTTC. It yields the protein CAWSVLAGGTNEQFF.

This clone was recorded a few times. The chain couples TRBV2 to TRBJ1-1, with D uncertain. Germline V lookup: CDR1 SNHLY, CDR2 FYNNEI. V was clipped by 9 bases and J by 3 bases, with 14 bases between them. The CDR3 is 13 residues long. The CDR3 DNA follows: TGTGCCAGTTTTCGGGTTTTGGACACTGAAGCTTTCTTT. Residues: CASFRVLDTEAFF.

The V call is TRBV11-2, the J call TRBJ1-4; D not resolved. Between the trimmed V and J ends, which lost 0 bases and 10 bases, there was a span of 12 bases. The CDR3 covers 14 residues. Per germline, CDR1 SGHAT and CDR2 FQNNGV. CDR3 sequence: CASSLDLSRGKLFF. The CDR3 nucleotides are TGTGCCAGCAGCTTAGATCTATCACGCGGAAAACTGTTTTTT.

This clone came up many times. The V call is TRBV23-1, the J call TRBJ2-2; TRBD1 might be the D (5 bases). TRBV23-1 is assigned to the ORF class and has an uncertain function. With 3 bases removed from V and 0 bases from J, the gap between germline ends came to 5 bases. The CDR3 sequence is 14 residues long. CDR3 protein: CASSQDTNTGELFF. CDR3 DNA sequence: TGCGCCAGCAGTCAGGACACGAACACCGGGGAGCTGTTTTTT.

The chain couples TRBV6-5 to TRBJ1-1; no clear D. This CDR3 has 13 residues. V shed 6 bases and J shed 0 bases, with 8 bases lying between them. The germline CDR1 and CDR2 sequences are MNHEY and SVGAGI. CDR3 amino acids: CASRTGMNTEAFF. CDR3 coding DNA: TGTGCCAGCAGGACGGGGATGAACACTGAAGCTTTCTTT.

The CDR3 is CASSLPSRGTEAFF. The CDR3 coding sequence is TGTGCCAGCAGTTTGCCTTCCCGGGGCACTGAAGCTTTCTTT. The V call is TRBV28, the J call TRBJ1-1; D unresolved. This CDR3 spans 14 amino acids. Germline V gene lookup returns CDR1 MDHEN and CDR2 SYDVKM. V was clipped by 3 bases and J by 4 bases, with 12 bases between them.

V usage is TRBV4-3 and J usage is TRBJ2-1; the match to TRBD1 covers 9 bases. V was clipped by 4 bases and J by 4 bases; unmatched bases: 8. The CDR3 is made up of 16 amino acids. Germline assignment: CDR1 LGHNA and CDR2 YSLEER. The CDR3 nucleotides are TGCGCCAGCAGCCCAGCCGACAGGGGGGCTTACAATGAGCAGTTCTTC. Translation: CASSPADRGAYNEQFF.

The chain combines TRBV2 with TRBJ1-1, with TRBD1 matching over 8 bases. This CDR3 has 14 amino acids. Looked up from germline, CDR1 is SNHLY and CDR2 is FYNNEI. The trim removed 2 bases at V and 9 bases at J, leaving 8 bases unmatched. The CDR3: CASSETRQGTQAFF. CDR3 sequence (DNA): TGTGCCAGCAGTGAAACACGACAGGGGACACAAGCTTTCTTT.

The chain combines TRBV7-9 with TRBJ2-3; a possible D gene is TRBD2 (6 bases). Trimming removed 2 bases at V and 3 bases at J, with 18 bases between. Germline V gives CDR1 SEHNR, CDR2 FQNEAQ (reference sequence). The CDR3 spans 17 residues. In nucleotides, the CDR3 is TGTGCCAGCAGCTTAACTGCCCCGGGAGTACGAACAGATACGCAGTATTTT. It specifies CASSLTAPGVRTDTQYF.

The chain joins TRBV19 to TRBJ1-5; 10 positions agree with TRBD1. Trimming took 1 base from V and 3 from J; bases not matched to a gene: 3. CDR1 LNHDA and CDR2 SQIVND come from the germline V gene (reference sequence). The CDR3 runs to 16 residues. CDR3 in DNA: TGTGCCAGTAGTATAGGCGGGACAGGGGTCAATCAGCCCCAGCATTTT. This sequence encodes CASSIGGTGVNQPQHF. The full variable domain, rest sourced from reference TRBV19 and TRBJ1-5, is DGGITQSPKYLFRKEGQNVTLSCEQNLNHDAMYWYRQDPGQGLRLIYYSQIVNDFQKGDIAEGYSVSREKKESFPLTVTSAQKNPTAFYLCASSIGGTGVNQPQHFGDGTRLSIL.

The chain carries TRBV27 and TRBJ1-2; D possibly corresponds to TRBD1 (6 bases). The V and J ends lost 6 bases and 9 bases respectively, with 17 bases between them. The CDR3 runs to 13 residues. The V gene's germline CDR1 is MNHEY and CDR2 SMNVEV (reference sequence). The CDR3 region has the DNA TGTGCCAGCAGCCCTGGGGGCCCTATGCGCTACACCTTC. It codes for CASSPGGPMRYTF.